The sequence of this T cell receptor beta chain was determined in a study of blood T cell repertoires in COVID-19. Study context: The cDNA or gDNA used as material had been derived from T cells, B-cell-depleted T cells, or PBMCs.

The repertoire was sequenced with immunoSEQ multiplex PCR; TCRdb's copy has only in-frame clones and lacks some. Seen here are about 220,000 clones, about 80% observed once, and the top ten hold about 2.1%. Trimming at V came to 2 bases and at J to 5 bases, leaving 7 bases not matched to a gene. The CDR3 spans 15 residues. Germline V gene data show CDR1 as MNHEY and CDR2 as SVGAGI. This clone has only one observation. The V and J genes are TRBV6-5 and TRBJ1-2, with 8 bases that match TRBD1. Material: peripheral blood. The TCR comes from a woman in her fifties or sixties with acute or convalescent COVID-19. CDR3 region: CASSYQQGVRYGYTF. Here the CDR3 DNA reads TGTGCCAGCAGTTACCAACAGGGGGTGAGATATGGCTACACCTTC.